This T cell receptor beta chain was identified during a study of OX40 agonist ivuxolimab in advanced cancers. The length of the CDR3 is 15 residues. The germline CDR1 and CDR2 sequences are MDHEN and SYDVKM. V lost 2 bases to trimming and J lost 2 bases, with 10 bases between them. Measured with immunoSEQ multiplex PCR; TCRdb has only the in-frame clones, and not every one. This sample carries about 39,000 clones, 92% of them seen once, and the ten largest clones take less than 25%. The TCR originated in an adult with an advanced solid tumor such as melanoma, head and neck, liver or kidney cancer. Sequencing was performed on CD4+ or CD8+ T cells sorted from blood, taken in a trial of the OX40 agonist ivuxolimab. The chain joins TRBV28 to TRBJ1-3, with D unclear. CDR3 sequence reads: CASSLIYDAGNTIYF. The CDR3 coding sequence is TGTGCCAGCAGTTTAATTTACGACGCTGGAAACACCATATATTTT.